These 10 T cell receptor beta chains were sequenced from one sample in a study of T cells in Graves' hyperthyroidism and ophthalmopathy. Amplified TCR beta CDR3 regions came from RNA transcripts. TCR CDR3 regions were first amplified by RT-PCR with HTBI primers. MiXCR was run by TCRdb on the multiplex PCR reads, yielding one entry per CDR3 protein. The sample lists about 400,000 distinct CDR3 sequences, approximately 25% seen once, with about 70% in the top ten. Sequenced material: blood. Source of these receptors: a man aged 50-59 years with Graves' hyperthyroidism.

This clonotype was recorded at least ten times. The chain joins TRBV28 to TRBJ2-7; D is perhaps TRBD2 (6 bases). Deletions cut 9 bases from V and 3 bases from J, with 9 bases between. The CDR3 consists of 11 residues. CDR1 MDHEN and CDR2 SYDVKM come from the germline V gene. CDR3 coding DNA: TGTGCCAGTTTGGGGGGCTACGAGCAGTACTTC. Its translation is CASLGGYEQYF.

The chain is built from TRBV28 and TRBJ1-6; D unresolved. Germline values: CDR1 MDHEN, CDR2 SYDVKM. The ends were cut back, 1 base at V and 9 bases at J, with 7 bases in the middle. The CDR3 has 13 residues. CDR3 in amino acids: CASSLFAGSPLHF. The DNA of the CDR3 is TGTGCCAGCAGTTTATTTGCGGGTTCACCCCTCCACTTT.

The chain links TRBV7-9 to TRBJ2-3, with D unclear. Trimming removed 0 bases from V and 5 bases from J, with 9 bases in between. The CDR3 consists of 14 residues. Per germline, CDR1 SEHNR and CDR2 FQNEAQ (reference sequence). CDR3 DNA sequence: TGTGCCAGCAGCTTAGCCCCTCAAGGAGATACGCAGTATTTT. This translates into CASSLAPQGDTQYF.

The chain joins TRBV6-1 to TRBJ2-3; TRBD2 is a possible D gene (5 bases). CDR1 is MNHNS and CDR2 is SASEGT in the germline V gene. CDR3 length: 12 residues. V lost 6 bases to trimming and J lost 10 bases, with 14 bases between them. The DNA for the CDR3 is TGTGCCAGCAGACTCGGGGAGACCCCGCAGTATTTT. It encodes CASRLGETPQYF.

This chain connects TRBV29-1 to TRBJ2-5; D possibly corresponds to TRBD1 (5 bases). The CDR3 extends over 13 amino acids. Germline V gives CDR1 SQVTM, CDR2 ANQGSEA. V was cut by 2 bases and J by 7 bases, with 14 bases left in between. Written as DNA, the CDR3 is TGCAGCGTTGAATTGAGGCAGGGTGGGACCCAGTACTTC. This gives the protein CSVELRQGGTQYF.

V is TRBV14 and J is TRBJ1-6, with D perhaps matching TRBD1 (6 bases). The CDR3 length is 13 residues. CDR1 is SGHDN, CDR2 FVKESK, per germline. V was shortened by 4 bases and J by 9 bases, with 10 bases between the two germline ends. CDR3 nucleotide sequence: TGTGCCAGCAGCCCTCTGGACAGTTCACCCCTCCACTTT. This encodes CASSPLDSSPLHF.

CDR3 region: CSVEAVGGEAFF. CDR3 in DNA: TGCAGCGTTGAGGCGGTCGGCGGTGAAGCTTTCTTT. The chain has TRBV29-1 and TRBJ1-1; no clear D. From germline, CDR1 is SQVTM and CDR2 ANQGSEA. The CDR3 loop spans 12 amino acids. V was trimmed by 3 bases and J by 7 bases, leaving 12 bases between them.

This clonotype was picked up a small number of times. The rearrangement uses TRBV2 and TRBJ1-1; the D gene is possibly TRBD1 (5 bases). The germline V gene encodes CDR1 SNHLY and CDR2 FYNNEI. The CDR3 has 14 residues. The V gene lost 1 base and the J gene lost 5 bases, with 11 bases spanning the gap. CDR3 nucleotide sequence: TGTGCCAGCAGTGAAGTGGGGGGTGAGACTGAAGCTTTCTTT. This gives the protein CASSEVGGETEAFF. The full variable domain, with the rest looked up from reference TRBV2 and TRBJ1-1, is EPEVTQTPSHQVTQMGQEVILRCVPISNHLYFYWYRQILGQKVEFLVSFYNNEISEKSEIFDDQFSVERPDGSNFTLKIRSTKLEDSAMYFCASSEVGGETEAFFGQGTRLTVV.

This clonotype was found a few times. J is TRBJ2-2 and V is TRBV12-3 or TRBV12-4, with 8 nucleotides matching TRBD1. The CDR3 is made up of 19 amino acids. V lost 5 bases to trimming and J lost 6 bases; unmatched junction nucleotides: 20. The CDR3 DNA is TGTGCCAGCAGTCCTATAACTCAACTTGGACAGGGAATGCCCGGGGAGCTGTTTTTT. Its protein is CASSPITQLGQGMPGELFF.

A note on this clonotype: A single base separates this from a much larger clone, so it may be a read error. This chain uses TRBV6-1 with TRBJ2-3; TRBD2 agrees at 7 bases. This CDR3 has 14 residues. The V gene's germline CDR1 is MNHNS and CDR2 SASEGT. The V segment lost 8 bases and the J segment 9 bases; nucleotides outside the gene matches: 14. The CDR3 loop is CASCVDSGLTTQYF. CDR3 nucleotide sequence: TGTGCCAGCTGCGTTGATAGCGGGCTCACAACGCAGTATTTT.